This T cell receptor beta chain was found in a study of T cells in Graves' hyperthyroidism and ophthalmopathy. Overall study: Specimen type is peripheral blood, collected at initial diagnosis prior to any treatment. Study observations and caveats: Stable hyperthyroidism was separated from ophthalmopathy by a model based on 13 V-J features. Onset of ophthalmopathy came a median around 7.1 months after the model predicted it.

The CDR3 sequence is 14 residues long. Germline values: CDR1 MDHEN, CDR2 SYDVKM. V lost 2 bases to trimming and J lost 7 bases, with 12 bases between them. Not enrolled were patients with uncontrolled infection, other autoimmune disease, pregnancy or lactation. Remarks on this clonotype: The antigen is undetermined. This clone may be a read error of a much larger clone one base away. Because the CDR3 is missing its conserved closing phenylalanine or tryptophan, this is likely a read error.

TCR beta CDR3 sequences were amplified from RNA transcripts. A first-round RT-PCR of the TCR CDR3 used the HTBI primer set. MiXCR, run by TCRdb on the multiplex PCR reads, gives a single entry per CDR3 protein. Among some 250,000 distinct CDR3 sequences listed, roughly 15% were seen once. Material: blood. The clonotype was recovered from a woman between 35 and 50 years old with Graves' hyperthyroidism that later progressed to Graves' ophthalmopathy. The genes are TRBV28 and TRBJ1-3; D is perhaps TRBD1 (6 bases). The CDR3 coding sequence is TGTGCCAGCAGTTTACAGGGGACAAGGAACACCATATATCTT. Amino acid sequence: CASSLQGTRNTIYL.